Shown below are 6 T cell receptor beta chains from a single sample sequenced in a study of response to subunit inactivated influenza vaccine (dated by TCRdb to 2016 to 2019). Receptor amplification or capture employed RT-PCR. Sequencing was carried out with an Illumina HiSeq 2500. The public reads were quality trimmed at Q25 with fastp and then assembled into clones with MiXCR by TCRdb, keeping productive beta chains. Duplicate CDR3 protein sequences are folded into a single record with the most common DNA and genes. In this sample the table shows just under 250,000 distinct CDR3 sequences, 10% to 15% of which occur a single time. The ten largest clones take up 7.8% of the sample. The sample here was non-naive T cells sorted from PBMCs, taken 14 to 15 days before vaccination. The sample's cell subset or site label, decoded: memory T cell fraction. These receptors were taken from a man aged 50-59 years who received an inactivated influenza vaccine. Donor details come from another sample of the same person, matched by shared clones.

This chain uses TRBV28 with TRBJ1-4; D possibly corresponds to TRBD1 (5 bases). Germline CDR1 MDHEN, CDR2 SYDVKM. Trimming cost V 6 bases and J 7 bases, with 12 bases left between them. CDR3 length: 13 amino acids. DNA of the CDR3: TGTGCCAGCAGACGGCAGGGTACTGAAAAACTGTTTTTT. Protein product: CASRRQGTEKLFF.

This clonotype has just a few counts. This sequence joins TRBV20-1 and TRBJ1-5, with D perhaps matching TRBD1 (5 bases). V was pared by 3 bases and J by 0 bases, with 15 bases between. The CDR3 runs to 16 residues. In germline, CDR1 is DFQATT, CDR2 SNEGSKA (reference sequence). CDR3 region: CSARDPGPYSNQPQHF. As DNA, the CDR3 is TGCAGTGCTAGGGACCCGGGACCTTATAGCAATCAGCCCCAGCATTTT.

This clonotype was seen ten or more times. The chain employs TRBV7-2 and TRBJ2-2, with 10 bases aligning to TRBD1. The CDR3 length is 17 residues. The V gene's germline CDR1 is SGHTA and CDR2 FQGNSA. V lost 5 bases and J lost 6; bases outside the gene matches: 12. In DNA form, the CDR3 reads TGTGCCAGCAGCATACTCGACAGGGGGCGAGTGGCCGGGGAGCTGTTTTTT. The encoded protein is CASSILDRGRVAGELFF.

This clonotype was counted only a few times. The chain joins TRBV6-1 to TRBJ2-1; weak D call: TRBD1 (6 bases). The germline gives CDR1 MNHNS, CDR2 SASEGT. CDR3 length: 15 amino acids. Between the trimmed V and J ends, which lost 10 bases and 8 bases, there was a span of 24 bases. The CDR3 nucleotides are TGTGCCACCTGGTATCCGGAAAGGGGGTTGGATGAGCAGTTCTTC. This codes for CATWYPERGLDEQFF.

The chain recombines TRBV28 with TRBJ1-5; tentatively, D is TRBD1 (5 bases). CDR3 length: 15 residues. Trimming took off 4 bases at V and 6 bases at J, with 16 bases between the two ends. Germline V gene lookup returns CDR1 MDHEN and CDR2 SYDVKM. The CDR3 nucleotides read TGTGCCAGCAGTTCGGTCGGGGCAGGTCCTCAGCCCCAGCATTTT. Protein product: CASSSVGAGPQPQHF.

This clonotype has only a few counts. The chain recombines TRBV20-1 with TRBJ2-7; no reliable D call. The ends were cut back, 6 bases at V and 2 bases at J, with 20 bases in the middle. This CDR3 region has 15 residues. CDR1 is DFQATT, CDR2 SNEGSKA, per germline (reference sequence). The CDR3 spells CSANRAGFPAYEQYF. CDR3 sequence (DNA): TGCAGTGCCAATAGGGCCGGGTTCCCGGCCTACGAGCAGTACTTC.